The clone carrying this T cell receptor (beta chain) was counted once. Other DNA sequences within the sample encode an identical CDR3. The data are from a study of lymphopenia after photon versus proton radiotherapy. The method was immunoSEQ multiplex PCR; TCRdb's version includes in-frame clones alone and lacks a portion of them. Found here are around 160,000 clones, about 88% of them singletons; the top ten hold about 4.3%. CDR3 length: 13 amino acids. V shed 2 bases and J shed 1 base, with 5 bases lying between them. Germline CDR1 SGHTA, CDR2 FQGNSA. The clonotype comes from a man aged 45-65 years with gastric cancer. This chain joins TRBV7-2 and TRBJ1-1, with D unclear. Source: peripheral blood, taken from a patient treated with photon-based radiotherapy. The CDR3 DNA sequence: TGTGCCAGCAGCTTACAAGAGAACACTGAAGCTTTCTTT. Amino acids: CASSLQENTEAFF.